The T cell receptor (beta chain) under discussion was sequenced for a study of human T cells and chemical hapten exposure. This clonotype appeared many times. TCRdb analysed the RACE reads with MiXCR anew, one entry per CDR3 protein. The sample contains about 300,000 distinct CDR3 sequences, about 5.4% of which appear only once. Time point: pre-sensitization, week 0. Stated treatment: therapeutic diphenylcyclopropenone sensitization with weekly scalp DPC. The drawing of blood occurred before each patch test was applied. The CDR3 sequence is 14 residues long. CDR1 and CDR2 (germline): ENHRY, SYGVKD. V was pared by 5 bases and J by 3 bases, with 14 bases between.

The sequencing here drew on whole blood, taken in connection with sensitization to the hapten diphenylcyclopropenone (DPC). The TCR comes from a woman aged 18-29 years with alopecia areata. Some clones in this sample may be carry-over from other donors' samples. The V call is TRBV10-3, the J call TRBJ2-7, with D perhaps matching TRBD2 (6 bases). The CDR3 sequence: CAISPNLGGYEQYF. Here the CDR3 DNA reads TGTGCCATCAGTCCTAATCTGGGGGGCTACGAGCAGTACTTC.